This is a list of T cell receptor beta chains from one sample in a study of blood T cell repertoires in COVID-19. The protocol was immunoSEQ multiplex PCR, while the TCRdb copy is restricted to in-frame clones and leaves out a portion. The sample shows more than 150,000 clones, 60% to 80% of them seen only once. Sequencing was done on a sample of PBMCs or T cells enriched from blood (not recorded which). These receptors originate from a man between 60 and 75 years old who had been exposed to COVID-19. Each CDR3 is given with its conserved first and last residue.

V gene	J gene	CDR3 protein
TRBV19	TRBJ1-1	CASSIEAGFGTEAFF
TRBV7-9	TRBJ2-1	CASSWATAKFF
TRBV7-9	TRBJ2-1	CASSRGQGIFYNEQFF
TRBV5-1	TRBJ1-5	CASSPGQGVNQPQHF
TRBV6-1	TRBJ1-5	CASSDRGGLNQPQHF
TRBV10-3	TRBJ2-3	CAIRRESEDTQYF
TRBV5-4	TRBJ2-1	CASSLIADRDNEQFF
TRBV19	TRBJ1-4	CASSYGQVGEKLFF
TRBV27	TRBJ2-7	CASSLSWAGSYEQYF
TRBV6-5	TRBJ1-3	CASTLGGLGNTIYF
TRBV7-2	TRBJ2-1	CASAEASGNNEQFF
TRBV10-3	TRBJ1-2	CAISDRGTTTYYGYTF
TRBV30	TRBJ2-5	CAWSHGLTEETQYF
TRBV2	TRBJ2-3	CASSQTSGSADTQYF
TRBV7-9	TRBJ2-7	CASSSRLGRFSYEQYF
TRBV15	TRBJ1-5	CATSRDLIDRGPHF
TRBV27	TRBJ1-5	CASSRQGAPQPQHF
TRBV7-7	TRBJ2-5	CASSPSPGRVQETQYF
TRBV5-1	TRBJ2-7	CASSWTSGRGEQYF
TRBV24-1	TRBJ1-5	CAAGGTSSNQPQHF
TRBV5-1	TRBJ2-7	CASSLDGGAGPYEQYF